This T cell receptor (beta chain) derives from a study of blood T cell repertoires in COVID-19. In this sample, this clone turned up a few times. The CDR3 runs 15 residues. With V trimmed by 5 bases and J by 8 bases, 10 bases remained unmatched. The V gene's germline CDR1 is SNHLY and CDR2 FYNNEI. Original processing methods: For nucleated cells, counts were estimated from reference gene primer amplification. Only in-frame clones appear in the TCRdb table, and some are missing; sequencing was by immunoSEQ multiplex PCR. V and J calls and clone size are those listed in that table; D and trimming were worked out from the DNA. The sample carries about 190,000 clones, 80% to 90% recorded once.

The rearrangement joins TRBV2 to TRBJ1-4, with 8 bases aligning to TRBD1. Sequenced sample: peripheral blood. The sequence came from a woman over 75 with COVID-19, enrolled during active disease. The CDR3 DNA reads as TGTGCCAGCAGTCCTATGACAGGGGTCCGCGAAAAACTGTTTTTT. Translated: CASSPMTGVREKLFF.